A single sample gave rise to the 24 T cell receptor beta chains below, sequenced in a study of blood T cell repertoires in COVID-19. The data were produced by immunoSEQ multiplex PCR, yet TCRdb's version contains in-frame clones alone and is incomplete. The table lists a few hundred thousand clones, around 89% of them singletons. Sequenced sample: peripheral blood. The source is a woman aged 60-75 years with acute or convalescent COVID-19.

Notes on this clone: Within the sample, other DNA sequences also encode this same CDR3. This chain links TRBV19 with TRBJ2-7; 8 bases fit TRBD1. Germline-derived CDR1 and CDR2 are LNHDA and SQIVND (reference sequence). Losses at the gene ends were 5 bases for V and 3 bases for J; bases not matched to a gene: 3. CDR3 length: 13 amino acids. This chain's CDR3 is CASSSGQGYEQYF. CDR3 DNA: TGTGCCAGTAGTTCCGGACAGGGCTACGAGCAGTACTTC.

As to this clone: At one end, the junction sequence differs from germline, possibly due to a read error. The chain recombines TRBV18 with TRBJ1-2; D uncertain. Germline V lookup: CDR1 KGHSH, CDR2 LQKENI. CDR3 length: 13 amino acids. The CDR3 spells CASSPPGDYGYTF. The DNA for the CDR3 is TGTGCCAGCTCCCCACCCGGGGACTATGGCTACACCTTC.

The genes are TRBV7-2 and TRBJ2-1; weak D call: TRBD2 (6 bases). Germline-derived CDR1 and CDR2 are SGHTA and FQGNSA. Trimming removed 5 bases from V and 3 bases from J, with 20 bases in between. The length of the CDR3 is 17 residues. Here the CDR3 reads CASSLERRGVFYNEQFF. The CDR3 nucleotides read TGTGCCAGCAGCCTAGAACGGCGGGGAGTCTTCTACAATGAGCAGTTCTTC.

The chain recombines TRBV5-1 with TRBJ1-2, with D hard to call. The CDR3 length is 15 residues. Trimming left V 4 bases short and J 7 bases short, with 20 bases between. The germline CDR1 and CDR2 sequences are SGHRS and YFSETQ. CDR3 sequence: CASSLDGEVIGGYTF. CDR3 sequence (DNA): TGCGCCAGCAGCCTGGACGGGGAGGTTATAGGTGGCTACACCTTC.

This clone appeared once. The CDR3: CASIPDRGIETQYF. CDR3 DNA sequence: TGTGCCAGCATTCCTGACAGGGGGATTGAGACCCAGTACTTC. The V gene is TRBV2, the J gene TRBJ2-5, with 9 bases that match TRBD1. CDR1 is SNHLY and CDR2 is FYNNEI in the germline V gene. Trimming at V came to 7 bases and at J to 5 bases, leaving 8 bases not matched to a gene. CDR3 size: 14 residues. The full variable domain, rest sourced from reference TRBV2 and TRBJ2-5, is EPEVTQTPSHQVTQMGQEVILRCVPISNHLYFYWYRQILGQKVEFLVSFYNNEISEKSEIFDDQFSVERPDGSNFTLKIRSTKLEDSAMYFCASIPDRGIETQYFGPGTRLLVL.

The gene calls are TRBV5-1 and TRBJ2-3; 9 bases map to TRBD2. This CDR3 spans 14 amino acids. With 4 bases clipped from V and 5 bases from J, the junction kept 5 bases outside the gene matches. CDR1 is SGHRS and CDR2 is YFSETQ in the germline V gene. This CDR3 is CASSPLTSGDTQYF. CDR3 nucleotides: TGCGCCAGCAGCCCCCTGACTAGCGGAGATACGCAGTATTTT.

This rearrangement joins TRBV19 to TRBJ1-2; D perhaps matches TRBD1 (5 bases). The germline V and J ends were trimmed by 1 base and 8 bases, with 17 bases remaining between them. CDR1 is LNHDA and CDR2 is SQIVND in the germline V gene (reference sequence). The CDR3 has 15 amino acids. CDR3 coding DNA: TGTGCCAGTAGTATAGGGGACGGCTCGGGAGGAGGCTACACCTTC. Protein product: CASSIGDGSGGGYTF.

This rearrangement joins TRBV19 to TRBJ2-6; TRBD1 aligns across 9 bases. This CDR3 is built from 15 residues. Germline lookup yields CDR1 LNHDA and CDR2 SQIVND (reference sequence). V shed 5 bases and J 3 bases; nucleotides not matched to a gene: 2. This chain's CDR3 is CASSDRGSGANVLTF. The CDR3 DNA reads TGTGCCAGTAGTGACAGGGGGAGTGGGGCCAACGTCCTGACTTTC.

The chain links TRBV10-3 to TRBJ1-2; TRBD1 matches 8 bases. The germline V gene encodes CDR1 ENHRY and CDR2 SYGVKD. V trimming: 2 bases; J trimming: 4 bases; junction bases outside the gene matches: 6. CDR3 length: 15 amino acids. DNA of the CDR3: TGTGCCATCAGTGAGCCGGACAGGGCTGGCTATGGCTACACCTTC. It yields the protein CAISEPDRAGYGYTF.

The rearrangement links TRBV20-1 to TRBJ1-4, with no clear D. Germline V gene data show CDR1 as DFQATT and CDR2 as SNEGSKA (reference sequence). The ends were cut back, 3 bases at V and 6 bases at J, with 5 bases in the middle. This CDR3 comprises 11 residues. The CDR3 bases are TGCAGTGCTAGGCCAGATGAAAAACTGTTTTTT. Encoded protein: CSARPDEKLFF.

This clone was counted only a few times. V is TRBV28 and J is TRBJ2-5; D might be TRBD2 (5 bases). Trimming stripped 3 bases from V and 5 bases from J, with 13 bases between. Germline V gene lookup returns CDR1 MDHEN and CDR2 SYDVKM. The CDR3 covers 14 residues. This CDR3 reads CASSLLDGGETQYF. The CDR3 DNA follows: TGTGCCAGCAGTTTGCTCGACGGCGGGGAGACCCAGTACTTC.

The chain is built from TRBV6-5 and TRBJ1-2, with 9 bases identical to TRBD1. Germline V gene data show CDR1 as MNHEY and CDR2 as SVGAGI. This CDR3 contains 14 residues. Trimming cost V 3 bases and J 5 bases; bases outside gene matches: 4. The CDR3 spells CASSYNRGPYGYTF. CDR3 in DNA: TGTGCCAGCAGTTATAACAGGGGGCCGTATGGCTACACCTTC.

The chain combines TRBV4-3 with TRBJ1-2; D remains ambiguous. The CDR3 runs 13 residues. The germline CDR1 and CDR2 sequences are LGHNA and YSLEER. V lost 1 base and J 3 bases, leaving 6 bases between the germline ends. CDR3 coding DNA: TGCGCCAGCAGCCAAGCGGTTTACTATGGCTACACCTTC. Its translation: CASSQAVYYGYTF.

The chain employs TRBV10-3 and TRBJ2-2; 12 bases match TRBD2. V gave up 3 bases and J gave up 1 base; unmatched junction bases: 3. CDR3 length: 17 residues. CDR1 ENHRY and CDR2 SYGVKD come from the germline V gene. The CDR3 DNA reads as TGTGCCATCAGTGAACTAGCGGGAGGCCTGAACACCGGGGAGCTGTTTTTT. Translated, it gives CAISELAGGLNTGELFF.

The V gene is TRBV7-3, the J gene TRBJ2-1, with 7 nucleotides matching TRBD2. J gave up 4 bases and V 4 bases, and 7 bases lay outside the gene matches. Germline V gene data show CDR1 as SGHTA and CDR2 as FQGTGA. The CDR3 sequence is 15 residues long. The CDR3 region is CASSSVSGPYNEQFF. The DNA of the CDR3 is TGTGCCAGCAGCTCAGTTAGCGGGCCTTACAATGAGCAGTTCTTC.

In DNA form, the CDR3 reads TGTGCCAGCAGCCAAGGGGGATTGGGACAGATTCATGAAAAACTGTTTTTT. Protein: CASSQGGLGQIHEKLFF. The V call is TRBV4-2, the J call TRBJ1-4; 7 nucleotides line up with TRBD1. CDR3 length equals 17 residues. Germline V gene sequence: CDR1 LGHNA, CDR2 YNFKEQ. After removal of 1 base from V and 6 bases from J, the junction contained 11 bases not matched to a gene.

The CDR3 reads CASSTLGRRYTEAFF. CDR3 nucleotide sequence: TGTGCCAGCAGCACGTTGGGCAGGCGTTACACTGAAGCTTTCTTT. The chain employs TRBV28 and TRBJ1-1; D is unresolved. CDR3 length: 15 residues. Trimming cost V 6 bases and J 3 bases, with 17 bases left between them. Germline CDR1 and CDR2: MDHEN and SYDVKM.

The chain links TRBV10-3 to TRBJ2-3; 8 nucleotides match TRBD2. V dropped 6 bases and J dropped 0; count of bases not matched to a gene: 14. The CDR3 has 18 amino acids. Germline lookup yields CDR1 ENHRY and CDR2 SYGVKD. In DNA form, the CDR3 reads TGTGCCATCAGAGGGGCGGTAGCGGGACCCAGGAGCACAGATACGCAGTATTTT. It translates to CAIRGAVAGPRSTDTQYF.

The chain couples TRBV5-1 to TRBJ2-7, with a possible D match to TRBD1 (6 bases). Trimming took 4 bases from V and 6 from J, leaving 20 bases between them. CDR1 and CDR2 from the germline V gene are SGHRS and YFSETQ. This CDR3 comprises 15 residues. This chain's CDR3 is CASSPGQTLSLEQYF. The CDR3 region has the DNA TGCGCCAGCAGCCCTGGACAGACCCTTTCTCTCGAGCAGTACTTC.

The rearrangement links TRBV29-1 to TRBJ1-1, with a possible D match to TRBD1 (6 bases). Germline loops: CDR1 SQVTM, CDR2 ANQGSEA. Between the trimmed V and J ends, which lost 6 bases and 1 base, there was a span of 12 bases. The CDR3 contains 13 residues. CDR3: CSVGQSRNTEAFF. As DNA, the CDR3 is TGCAGCGTCGGACAGAGTAGGAACACTGAAGCTTTCTTT.

The gene calls are TRBV20-1 and TRBJ2-1; 8 bases fit TRBD1. The germline CDR1 and CDR2 sequences are DFQATT and SNEGSKA (reference sequence). Trimming took 7 bases from V and 15 from J; bases not matched to a gene: 11. CDR3 length equals 11 residues. CDR3 loop: CSGGTGQTAFF. The CDR3 DNA follows: TGCAGTGGGGGGACAGGTCAAACCGCGTTCTTC.

The rearrangement links TRBV27 to TRBJ1-1, with D possibly matching TRBD1 (6 bases). Germline CDR1 and CDR2: MNHEY and SMNVEV (reference sequence). V lost 2 bases and J 1 base, leaving 11 bases between the germline ends. The CDR3 spans 15 residues. CDR3 DNA sequence: TGTGCCAGCAGTTTAGGGGGGGCATGGAACACTGAAGCTTTCTTT. Amino acid sequence: CASSLGGAWNTEAFF.

The CDR3 DNA is TGTGCCAGCAGCCCCCGAACAGGGGGCGGAGAGACCCAGTACTTC. Residues: CASSPRTGGGETQYF. The rearrangement joins TRBV3-1 (or the pseudogene TRBV3-2) to TRBJ2-5; 9 bases match TRBD1. Germline V gives CDR1 LGHDT, CDR2 YNNKEL (reference sequence). The junction had 7 bases not matched to a gene; V was cut back by 4 bases and J by 4 bases. The CDR3 is 15 residues long.

The gene calls are TRBV5-4 and TRBJ2-3; 8 bases are shared with TRBD2. Germline trimming cut 0 bases from V and 4 bases from J; bases unmatched to any gene: 10. The CDR3 length is 17 residues. CDR1 and CDR2 from the germline V gene are SGHNT and YYREEE (reference sequence). The CDR3, as DNA: TGTGCCAGCAGCTTGGGGGCCGTTAGCGGGGCCTCAGATACGCAGTATTTT. This translates into CASSLGAVSGASDTQYF.